A single sample is the source of the 32 T cell receptor beta chains below, sequenced in a study of shared clonotypes between healthy human individuals. Assay: immunoSEQ multiplex PCR; the TCRdb copy retains only in-frame clones and omits some. The sample has over 2 million clones, around 92% seen once; the top ten hold 0.3% to 0.45%. The specimen sequenced was naive CD4+ T cells from PBMCs. The subset is: CD45RA+ positively selected. The receptors here all came from a man aged 18 to 29 in good health. Some clones in this sample may be carry-over from other donors' samples.

The count of this clone is one. The chain links TRBV28 to TRBJ1-2, with TRBD1 matching 8 bases. The trim removed 4 bases at V and 4 bases at J, leaving 8 bases unmatched. CDR1 is MDHEN, CDR2 SYDVKM, per germline. The CDR3 runs 15 residues. The CDR3 nucleotides read TGTGCCAGCAGTTCCTTGGGACAGGTAATCTATGGCTACACCTTC. Amino acid sequence: CASSSLGQVIYGYTF.

This chain connects TRBV15 to TRBJ2-7; tentatively, D is TRBD2 (5 bases). The CDR3 runs to 13 residues. Trimming took 5 bases from V and 6 from J, leaving 14 bases between them. The germline V gene has CDR1 LNHNV and CDR2 YYDKDF (reference sequence). In nucleotides, the CDR3 is TGTGCCACCAGCGGGCGGGTTGTCGGCGAGCAGTACTTC. Residues: CATSGRVVGEQYF.

A remark on this clone: This specimen includes other DNA sequences encoding the same CDR3. The chain carries TRBV7-2 and TRBJ2-3; 9 bases fit TRBD2. The CDR3 is 17 residues long. With 0 bases clipped from V and 0 bases from J, the junction kept 4 bases outside the gene matches. Looked up from germline, CDR1 is SGHTA and CDR2 is FQGNSA. The CDR3 DNA reads as TGTGCCAGCAGCTTAGCGGGAACTAGCGGGAGCACAGATACGCAGTATTTT. This encodes CASSLAGTSGSTDTQYF.

The rearrangement joins TRBV1 to TRBJ2-3; the D segment call TRBD2 is taken from the table without a DNA check. TRBV1 is flagged as a pseudogene. There are 15 residues in the CDR3. The DNA for the CDR3 is TGCACCAGCAGTCTAGCGGGCCCAAGCACAGATACGCAGTATTTT. Translation gives CTSSLAGPSTDTQYF.

This chain connects TRBV30 to TRBJ2-7; 10 bases agree with TRBD1. Germline V gene lookup returns CDR1 GTSNPN and CDR2 SVGIG (reference sequence). The J segment lost 7 bases and the V segment lost 4 bases, leaving 7 bases of the junction unmatched. CDR3 size: 13 residues. CDR3 sequence: CAWTATGGREQYF. CDR3 sequence (DNA): TGTGCCTGGACCGCGACAGGGGGCAGGGAGCAGTACTTC.

The V gene is TRBV7-2, the J gene TRBJ1-5; D is unresolved. Trimming shortened V by 1 base and J by 3 bases, and 10 bases separated the two germline ends. This CDR3 is built from 15 residues. Germline values: CDR1 SGHTA, CDR2 FQGNSA. The CDR3 sequence: CASSLEWTSNQPQHF. CDR3 nucleotides: TGTGCCAGCAGCTTAGAGTGGACCTCCAATCAGCCCCAGCATTTT.

The chain recombines TRBV28 with TRBJ1-1; D is unresolved. V lost 5 bases and J lost 5, with 18 bases in between. This CDR3 contains 15 residues. Germline V gene data show CDR1 as MDHEN and CDR2 as SYDVKM. This CDR3 is CASSAYRRGSTEAFF. CDR3 in DNA: TGTGCCAGCAGTGCGTACCGGCGGGGAAGTACTGAAGCTTTCTTT. Together with reference TRBV28 and TRBJ1-1, the CDR3 gives the full variable domain: DVKVTQSSRYLVKRTGEKVFLECVQDMDHENMFWYRQDPGLGLRLIYFSYDVKMKEKGDIPEGYSVSREKKERFSLILESASTNQTSMYLCASSAYRRGSTEAFFGQGTRLTVV.

The chain combines TRBV7-2 with TRBJ1-4; D is ambiguous. CDR3 size: 16 residues. Germline-derived CDR1 and CDR2 are SGHTA and FQGNSA. V lost 5 bases and J lost 2, with 15 bases in between. Here the CDR3 reads CASSPHSHATNEKLFF. CDR3 bases: TGTGCCAGCAGCCCCCACAGCCACGCTACTAATGAAAAACTGTTTTTT.

The J gene is TRBJ2-5, the V gene TRBV4-3; D is ambiguous. V was cut by 1 base and J by 1 base, with 10 bases left in between. The CDR3 extends over 15 amino acids. Germline V lookup: CDR1 LGHNA, CDR2 YSLEER. The CDR3 region has the DNA TGCGCCAGCAGCCAAGCTTACTCTACCCAAGAGACCCAGTACTTC. It encodes CASSQAYSTQETQYF.

This clone was detected once. The chain recombines TRBV27 with TRBJ1-1; D not certain. The V end was cut by 4 bases, the J end by 6 bases, with 18 bases between. This CDR3 comprises 15 residues. Germline CDR1 is MNHEY and CDR2 is SMNVEV (reference sequence). This CDR3 reads CASSSLQSPRAEAFF. DNA of the CDR3: TGTGCCAGCAGTTCCTTACAGAGCCCTAGGGCTGAAGCTTTCTTT.

Note on this clone: One end of the junction fails to match germline, which may point to a read error. V gene TRBV11-2 combines with J gene TRBJ2-5; TRBD1 might be the D (5 bases). CDR1 is SGHAT, CDR2 FQNNGV, per germline. The CDR3 totals 15 residues. CDR3 amino acids: CASSHLKGQYGKGDF. In DNA form, the CDR3 reads TGTGCCAGCAGCCACCTTAAGGGGCAGTACGGAAAAGGGGACTTC.

This chain uses TRBV6-5 with TRBJ1-3; D possibly corresponds to TRBD1 (6 bases). The CDR3 totals 15 residues. Germline lookup yields CDR1 MNHEY and CDR2 SVGAGI. With 8 bases removed from V and 4 bases from J, the gap between germline ends came to 18 bases. The CDR3 DNA reads as TGTGCCAGCCGCCGTTTAGGGGGGATCGGAAACACCATATATTTT. Translating gives CASRRLGGIGNTIYF.

This clone was seen only once. This specimen includes other DNA sequences encoding the same CDR3. This chain connects TRBV6-5 to TRBJ2-3, with D tentatively TRBD1 or TRBD2 (5 bases each). The V gene lost 3 bases and the J gene lost 1 base, with 11 bases spanning the gap. CDR1 is MNHEY, CDR2 SVGAGI, per germline. CDR3 length: 15 residues. Written as DNA, the CDR3 is TGTGCCAGCAGTTATGGGGGTGGAGGCACAGATACGCAGTATTTT. This codes for CASSYGGGGTDTQYF.

Details on this clone: Other DNA sequences in this specimen translate into the identical CDR3. This sequence joins TRBV5-4 and TRBJ1-4; tentative D call: TRBD1 (6 bases). CDR1 SGHNT and CDR2 YYREEE come from the germline V gene (reference sequence). This CDR3 contains 15 residues. Between the trimmed V and J ends, which lost 3 bases and 0 bases, there was a span of 9 bases. The DNA of the CDR3 is TGTGCCAGCAGCTCCGGACAGACAACTAATGAAAAACTGTTTTTT. It translates to CASSSGQTTNEKLFF.

With respect to this clone: Other DNA variants within this sample encode the same CDR3. The gene calls are TRBV7-3 and TRBJ2-3; D uncertain. Germline assignment: CDR1 SGHTA and CDR2 FQGTGA. V was pared by 0 bases and J by 6 bases, with 7 bases between. The CDR3 runs to 13 residues. The CDR3 DNA follows: TGTGCCAGCAGCTTAACGCGGCGGGATACGCAGTATTTT. As protein: CASSLTRRDTQYF.

The chain carries TRBV28 and TRBJ2-1; 11 bases are a match to TRBD2. From germline, CDR1 is MDHEN and CDR2 SYDVKM. Trimming at V came to 8 bases and at J to 4 bases, leaving 4 bases not matched to a gene. The CDR3 runs 14 residues. The CDR3 here is CASQTSGGYNEQFF. The CDR3 nucleotides are TGTGCCAGCCAAACTAGCGGGGGATACAATGAGCAGTTCTTC.

DNA for the CDR3: TGTGCCAGCAGTCCCGTGGGGGTTTGGATTGACTATGGCTACACCTTC. Amino acids: CASSPVGVWIDYGYTF. This rearrangement joins TRBV28 to TRBJ1-2; D may be TRBD1 (5 bases). CDR1 MDHEN and CDR2 SYDVKM come from the germline V gene. Trimming removed 5 bases at V and 3 bases at J, with 19 bases between. CDR3 length: 16 amino acids.

This clone was detected only a few times. Other DNA sequences within the sample encode an identical CDR3. The V and J genes are TRBV5-1 and TRBJ2-1, with 7 bases identical to TRBD2. The V and J ends lost 2 bases and 0 bases, in that order; junction bases with no gene match: 2. This CDR3 region has 15 residues. CDR1 is SGHRS, CDR2 YFSETQ, per germline. As DNA, the CDR3 is TGCGCCAGCAGCTTTATAGCGGGCTCCTACAATGAGCAGTTCTTC. This encodes CASSFIAGSYNEQFF.

In its sample, this clone was seen once. This same CDR3 is encoded by further DNA sequences in the sample. This chain connects TRBV15 to TRBJ2-1, with a weak D call TRBD2 (6 bases). Germline lookup yields CDR1 LNHNV and CDR2 YYDKDF (reference sequence). Trimming took off 1 base at V and 9 bases at J, with 7 bases between the two ends. The CDR3 contains 12 residues. As DNA, the CDR3 is TGTGCCACCAGCAGAGTGGGAGGTGAGCAGTTCTTC. Translation gives CATSRVGGEQFF.

The chain recombines TRBV5-1 with TRBJ1-5, with D unresolved. Germline V gene lookup returns CDR1 SGHRS and CDR2 YFSETQ. The CDR3 runs to 15 residues. Trimming removed 4 bases from V and 3 bases from J, with 14 bases in between. CDR3 sequence reads: CASSPGGVSNQPQHF. CDR3 nucleotides: TGCGCCAGCAGCCCCGGTGGAGTTTCCAATCAGCCCCAGCATTTT. The entire variable domain, with the rest obtained from reference TRBV5-1 and TRBJ1-5, is as follows: KAGVTQTPRYLIKTRGQQVTLSCSPISGHRSVSWYQQTPGQGLQFLFEYFSETQRNKGNFPGRFSGRQFSNSRSEMNVSTLELGDSALYLCASSPGGVSNQPQHFGDGTRLSIL.

J is TRBJ2-1 and V is TRBV4-3; the match to TRBD2 covers 10 bases. Trimming at V came to 3 bases and at J to 1 base, leaving 6 bases not matched to a gene. This CDR3 region has 17 residues. CDR1 is LGHNA and CDR2 is YSLEER in the germline V gene. CDR3 amino acids: CASSQDPGLASYNEQFF. CDR3 DNA: TGCGCCAGCAGCCAGGACCCGGGACTAGCGTCCTACAATGAGCAGTTCTTC.

V and J are TRBV7-2 and TRBJ2-1; D perhaps matches TRBD2 (6 bases). The CDR3 spans 15 residues. Per the germline V gene, CDR1 is SGHTA and CDR2 is FQGNSA. The V end was cut by 1 base, the J end by 5 bases, with 12 bases between. In DNA form, the CDR3 reads TGTGCCAGCAGCTTAGACGGGAGCTCTAACAATGAGCAGTTCTTC. Translation: CASSLDGSSNNEQFF.

The chain uses TRBV4-3 and TRBJ2-7; D might be TRBD1 (5 bases). Germline assignment: CDR1 LGHNA and CDR2 YSLEER. This CDR3 has 13 amino acids. The ends were cut back, 1 base at V and 6 bases at J, with 10 bases in the middle. CDR3 loop: CASSQGTSGEQYF. The CDR3 region has the DNA TGCGCCAGCAGCCAAGGGACATCAGGCGAGCAGTACTTC.

The chain combines TRBV6-6 with TRBJ2-5; 7 bases align to TRBD1. The V gene end was trimmed by 5 bases and the J gene end by 4 bases; junction bases not matched to a gene: 13. Looked up from germline, CDR1 is MNHNY and CDR2 is SVGAGI (reference sequence). The CDR3 is made up of 16 amino acids. CDR3 sequence (DNA): TGTGCCAGCAGTACCATCCGCTCCCAGGGGGTAGAGACCCAGTACTTC. It is translated as CASSTIRSQGVETQYF.

This rearrangement joins TRBV28 to TRBJ2-2, with TRBD2 identical over 7 bases. Trimming at V came to 7 bases and at J to 4 bases, leaving 12 bases not matched to a gene. The germline V gene has CDR1 MDHEN and CDR2 SYDVKM. The CDR3 consists of 16 residues. The CDR3 region is CASTRAGLGGTGELFF. The CDR3 DNA is TGTGCCAGCACGAGAGCGGGACTGGGTGGCACCGGGGAGCTGTTTTTT.

The gene calls are TRBV11-2 and TRBJ2-7; D call uncertain. The V end lost 1 base, the J end lost 2 bases, and 12 bases lay between the germline ends. The CDR3 is made up of 15 amino acids. Germline CDR1 and CDR2: SGHAT and FQNNGV. The CDR3 bases are TGTGCCAGCAGCTTAGTTACCGGGTCCACCTACGAGCAGTACTTC. It specifies CASSLVTGSTYEQYF.

Turning to this clone: Other DNA sequences in this sample translate to the same CDR3. The chain has TRBV7-9 and TRBJ2-7; perhaps D is TRBD1 or TRBD2 (5 bases each). The V end lost 2 bases, the J end lost 5 bases, and 7 bases lay between the germline ends. There are 12 residues in the CDR3. Germline assignment: CDR1 SEHNR and CDR2 FQNEAQ (reference sequence). The CDR3 nucleotides are TGTGCCAGCAGCTTAACGGGGCACGAGCAGTACTTC. Translated: CASSLTGHEQYF.

CDR3 loop: CASSQRTAGVGEQFF. In DNA form, the CDR3 reads TGTGCCAGCTCCCAACGAACAGCGGGAGTCGGTGAGCAGTTCTTC. The chain joins TRBV18 to TRBJ2-1; 8 bases agree with TRBD2. The CDR3 totals 15 residues. V lost 6 bases, J lost 9 bases, and 13 bases stayed unmatched. The germline gives CDR1 KGHSH, CDR2 LQKENI.

The chain joins TRBV7-9 to TRBJ1-6; 9 bases map to TRBD1. After removal of 4 bases from V and 7 bases from J, the junction contained 5 bases not matched to a gene. Germline V gene data show CDR1 as SEHNR and CDR2 as FQNEAQ (reference sequence). CDR3 length: 15 amino acids. CDR3 amino acids: CASSSGDRENSPLHF. The CDR3 coding sequence is TGTGCCAGCAGCTCGGGGGACAGGGAGAATTCACCCCTCCACTTT.

This chain links TRBV28 with TRBJ1-2; D is possibly TRBD1 (6 bases). The CDR3 has 15 residues. CDR1 and CDR2 (germline): MDHEN, SYDVKM. The germline V and J ends were trimmed by 6 bases and 4 bases, with 18 bases remaining between them. The CDR3 region is CASSRTPQGIYGYTF. The CDR3 DNA reads as TGTGCCAGCAGCCGGACCCCTCAGGGGATCTATGGCTACACCTTC.

This clone was recorded only once. The chain couples TRBV29-1 to TRBJ2-7; D is ambiguous. Germline V lookup: CDR1 SQVTM, CDR2 ANQGSEA. Between the trimmed V and J ends, which lost 4 bases and 2 bases, there was a span of 15 bases. The CDR3 totals 14 residues. The CDR3 sequence is CSVGPLLSPYEQYF. CDR3 bases: TGCAGCGTTGGGCCACTACTATCCCCCTACGAGCAGTACTTC.

V gene TRBV4-3 combines with J gene TRBJ2-5; D assignment may be TRBD1 or TRBD2 (5 bases each). V was trimmed by 0 bases and J by 1 base, leaving 12 bases between them. This CDR3 has 16 residues. The germline CDR1 and CDR2 sequences are LGHNA and YSLEER. CDR3 residues: CASSQDLGTSQETQYF. As DNA, the CDR3 is TGCGCCAGCAGCCAAGATTTGGGGACGAGCCAAGAGACCCAGTACTTC.